A single sample gave rise to the 8 T cell receptor beta chains below, sequenced in a study of T cells in localized non-small cell lung cancer. Method: immunoSEQ multiplex PCR; TCRdb's copy keeps in-frame clones and lacks some. The sample holds roughly 16,000 clones; roughly 85% are singletons and the top ten take around a quarter. The specimen comprised peripheral blood, sampled before any cancer treatment. These TCRs come from a female donor aged 60 or older with stage I squamous cell lung carcinoma.

The V and J genes are TRBV5-1 and TRBJ1-1, with D perhaps matching TRBD1 (5 bases). The CDR3 totals 15 residues. Trimming stripped 5 bases from V and 1 base from J, with 15 bases between. Germline CDR1 SGHRS, CDR2 YFSETQ. CDR3 nucleotide sequence: TGCGCCAGCAGTTTTTTCGGAGGGGAGAACACTGAAGCTTTCTTT. This encodes CASSFFGGENTEAFF.

Comment on this clone: Different DNA sequences within this sample yield the same CDR3. The rearrangement joins TRBV19 to TRBJ1-1, with D possibly matching TRBD1 (6 bases). Germline V gene data show CDR1 as LNHDA and CDR2 as SQIVND (reference sequence). V shed 5 bases and J shed 4 bases, with 17 bases lying between them. The CDR3 has 15 amino acids. The CDR3 region has the DNA TGTGCCAGTAGTGTCAGGGGAGAAGGGACCACTGAAGCTTTCTTT. Translation gives CASSVRGEGTTEAFF.

V is TRBV6-5 and J is TRBJ1-2, with TRBD1 as a possible D gene (6 bases). In germline, CDR1 is MNHEY, CDR2 SVGAGI. The ends were cut back, 6 bases at V and 7 bases at J, with 18 bases in the middle. There are 14 residues in the CDR3. CDR3 amino acids: CASREGVGGFGYTF. The CDR3 nucleotides read TGTGCCAGCAGAGAAGGCGTTGGGGGCTTTGGCTACACCTTC.

The chain links TRBV27 to TRBJ1-2, with D possibly matching TRBD1 (6 bases). Trimming took off 2 bases at V and 6 bases at J, with 16 bases between the two ends. CDR3 length equals 15 residues. The V gene's germline CDR1 is MNHEY and CDR2 SMNVEV (reference sequence). The CDR3 is CASSLGGAFGDGYTF. The CDR3 nucleotides read TGTGCCAGCAGTTTAGGGGGGGCATTCGGAGATGGCTACACCTTC.

The rearrangement uses TRBV5-1 and TRBJ2-1, with TRBD2 matching over 8 bases. This CDR3 is 16 amino acids long. Trimming took 4 bases from V and 6 from J; bases not matched to a gene: 12. Germline V gene sequence: CDR1 SGHRS, CDR2 YFSETQ. The CDR3 DNA reads as TGCGCCAGCAGCCTCGCTCCGGGACTAGAAGGCAATGAGCAGTTCTTC. It encodes CASSLAPGLEGNEQFF. Supplemented by reference TRBV5-1 and TRBJ2-1, the full variable domain reads KAGVTQTPRYLIKTRGQQVTLSCSPISGHRSVSWYQQTPGQGLQFLFEYFSETQRNKGNFPGRFSGRQFSNSRSEMNVSTLELGDSALYLCASSLAPGLEGNEQFFGPGTRLTVL.

The rearrangement uses TRBV6-1 and TRBJ1-4, with 7 bases fitting TRBD1. J gave up 7 bases and V 3 bases, and 11 bases lay outside the gene matches. The CDR3 has 16 amino acids. CDR1 is MNHNS and CDR2 is SASEGT in the germline V gene. The CDR3: CASSDLGTARSEKLFF. DNA for the CDR3: TGTGCCAGCAGTGACTTGGGGACAGCCAGGAGTGAAAAACTGTTTTTT.

V is TRBV10-2 and J is TRBJ2-2; unclear D gene. Germline V lookup: CDR1 WSHSY, CDR2 SAAADI. Trimming pared 3 bases from V and 4 bases from J, leaving 6 bases between. CDR3 length: 13 amino acids. The CDR3 sequence: CASSELRTGELFF. The CDR3 DNA is TGCGCCAGCAGTGAACTGCGCACCGGGGAGCTGTTTTTT.

The chain couples TRBV6-5 to TRBJ1-5; no clear D gene. V lost 4 bases, J lost 3 bases, and 7 bases lay in between. CDR3 length: 13 amino acids. CDR1 is MNHEY and CDR2 is SVGAGI in the germline V gene. The CDR3 region has the DNA TGTGCCAGCAGTTTAAACCCCAATCAGCCCCAGCATTTT. Encoded protein: CASSLNPNQPQHF.